The 30 T cell receptor beta chains in this list originate from one sample, sequenced in a study of read filtering for tumor transcriptome and immune sequencing. From about 400 ng of RNA, a library with molecular barcoded alpha/delta and beta/gamma adaptors was made. TCRdb re-called the reads through MiXCR, storing one row per CDR3 protein. The data hold 57,000 or so distinct CDR3 sequences, with roughly a fifth observed a single time. The sample was a population of CD138-negative cells sorted from bone marrow. These receptors all stem from a donor at least 40 years old with multiple myeloma.

Turning to this clonotype: A far larger clone lies a single base away; this is likely a read error. Here the CDR3 omits its conserved ending phenylalanine or tryptophan, so a read error is the likely source. The chain carries TRBV5-8 and TRBJ2-1, with 8 bases that match TRBD2. With 6 bases clipped from V and 4 bases from J, the junction kept 9 bases outside the gene matches. The CDR3 runs 15 residues. In germline, CDR1 is SGHTS, CDR2 YDEGEE. As DNA, the CDR3 is TGTGCCAGCATAGGCACGTCGGGGGGGTACAATGAGCAGTTCCTC. Its protein is CASIGTSGGYNEQFL.

Comment on this clonotype: The junction does not match germline at one end; this may be a read error. The chain employs TRBV20-1 and TRBJ2-1; TRBD1 aligns across 8 bases. Germline-derived CDR1 and CDR2 are DFQATT and SNEGSKA (reference sequence). The length of the CDR3 is 15 residues. As DNA, the CDR3 is TGCAGTGCTGCAGGGACAGGATACTCCTACAATGTGCAGTTCTTC. Protein sequence: CSAAGTGYSYNVQFF.

This clonotype was counted ten times or more. The V and J genes are TRBV7-9 and TRBJ2-3; D unresolved. Germline-derived CDR1 and CDR2 are SEHNR and FQNEAQ (reference sequence). The CDR3 extends over 16 amino acids. V was pared by 5 bases and J by 1 base, with 16 bases between. CDR3 sequence reads: CASSGWISKGTDTQYF. The CDR3 bases are TGTGCCAGCAGCGGCTGGATATCCAAGGGCACAGATACGCAGTATTTT.

With regard to this clonotype: A junction boundary mismatches the germline segment, possibly from a read error. The gene calls are TRBV6-5 and TRBJ2-6; 8 nucleotides line up with TRBD1. The germline V gene has CDR1 MNHEY and CDR2 SVGAGI. The CDR3 runs 17 residues. In nucleotides, the CDR3 is TGTGCCAGCAGAGGGGGACAGGCCCACTCTGGGGCCTACGTCCTGACTTTC. Encoded protein: CASRGGQAHSGAYVLTF.

This clonotype was seen ten or more times. This chain uses TRBV5-4 with TRBJ2-7, with D perhaps TRBD2 (7 bases). Trimming pared 4 bases from V and 0 bases from J, leaving 14 bases between. Germline V lookup: CDR1 SGHNT, CDR2 YYREEE (reference sequence). The CDR3 extends over 15 amino acids. In DNA form, the CDR3 reads TGTGCCAGCAGCAAAGAGGGGGGGCGCTCCTACGAGCAGTACTTC. It yields the protein CASSKEGGRSYEQYF.

This clonotype was counted ten times or more. The rearrangement joins TRBV9 to TRBJ2-3; the match to TRBD2 covers 7 bases. The CDR3 consists of 13 residues. Losses at the gene ends were 0 bases for V and 5 bases for J; bases not matched to a gene: 0. Germline loops: CDR1 SGDLS, CDR2 YYNGEE. CDR3 sequence (DNA): TGTGCCAGCAGCGTAGGGGGGGGAGATACGCAGTATTTT. This encodes CASSVGGGDTQYF.

This clonotype was observed at least ten times. V usage is TRBV7-2 and J usage is TRBJ2-2; D gene unclear. The CDR3 sequence is 15 residues long. Germline V gene lookup returns CDR1 SGHTA and CDR2 FQGNSA. Trimming took 5 bases from V and 4 from J, leaving 14 bases between them. The CDR3 nucleotides read TGTGCCAGCAGCCCGACGAAATACGTCACCGGGGAGCTGTTTTTT. This gives the protein CASSPTKYVTGELFF.

This clonotype came up many times. The J gene is TRBJ2-1, the V gene TRBV7-2; TRBD2 aligns across 8 bases. The CDR3 has 15 residues. Germline CDR1 and CDR2: SGHTA and FQGNSA. V gave up 8 bases and J gave up 0 bases; unmatched junction bases: 6. The chain's CDR3 is CASRGGPSSYNEQFF. The DNA of the CDR3 is TGTGCCAGCCGGGGGGGGCCCAGCTCCTACAATGAGCAGTTCTTC. The variable domain in full, completed from reference TRBV7-2 and TRBJ2-1, reads GAGVSQSPSNKVTEKGKDVELRCDPISGHTALYWYRQSLGQGLEFLIYFQGNSAPDKSGLPSDRFSAERTGGSVSTLTIQRTQQEDSAVYLCASRGGPSSYNEQFFGPGTRLTVL.

A few counts support this clonotype. V and J are TRBV12-3 or TRBV12-4 and TRBJ2-7; 9 bases map to TRBD1. The CDR3 contains 16 residues. V lost 1 base, J lost 5 bases, and 9 bases stayed unmatched. CDR3 sequence reads: CASSLGGTGKRNEQYF. The DNA of the CDR3 is TGTGCCAGCAGTTTAGGCGGGACAGGGAAAAGGAACGAGCAGTACTTC.

This clonotype was counted at least ten times. This chain links TRBV20-1 with TRBJ2-1, with D perhaps TRBD2 (5 bases). Trimming shortened V by 0 bases and J by 6 bases, and 15 bases separated the two germline ends. The germline V gene has CDR1 DFQATT and CDR2 SNEGSKA (reference sequence). The CDR3 is made up of 15 amino acids. Written as DNA, the CDR3 is TGCAGTGCTAGAGATCCGAGAGGGCCTGGCAATGAGCAGTTCTTC. It encodes CSARDPRGPGNEQFF.

The table lists this clonotype with many counts. The chain employs TRBV18 and TRBJ2-2; no clear D. Germline CDR1 and CDR2: KGHSH and LQKENI. The CDR3 covers 15 residues. V gave up 3 bases and J gave up 0 bases, with 8 bases separating them. CDR3 in DNA: TGTGCCAGCTCACCGTATGCTCCGAACACCGGGGAGCTGTTTTTT. Encoded protein: CASSPYAPNTGELFF.

The rearrangement links TRBV19 to TRBJ2-5; perhaps TRBD2 as D (6 bases). The CDR3 has 15 amino acids. Trimming left V 4 bases short and J 2 bases short, with 14 bases between. Germline V CDR1 and CDR2: LNHDA, SQIVND (reference sequence). The CDR3 region has the DNA TGTGCCAGTAGTAGTGTATCGGCGGGACAAGAGACCCAGTACTTC. Translating gives CASSSVSAGQETQYF.

This clonotype appeared a few times. A far more abundant clone sits one base away, making this likely a read error. The chain is built from TRBV28 and TRBJ2-1; no clear D gene. The CDR3 loop spans 12 amino acids. Germline lookup yields CDR1 MDHEN and CDR2 SYDVKM. With 5 bases removed from V and 10 bases from J, the gap between germline ends came to 12 bases. The CDR3 region has the DNA TGTGCCAGCAGTCGGCGCGGCTACGAGCAGTTCTTC. This translates into CASSRRGYEQFF.

The CDR3 region has the DNA TGCAGCGTCAATCCCAGGACCAGCGGGAGTATGATCGGGGAGCTGTTTTTT. Encoded protein: CSVNPRTSGSMIGELFF. The chain has TRBV29-1 and TRBJ2-2; TRBD2 matches 8 bases. V shed 6 bases and J 7 bases; nucleotides not matched to a gene: 19. The CDR3 length is 17 residues. Germline lookup yields CDR1 SQVTM and CDR2 ANQGSEA.

This clonotype was seen more than once but under ten times. The gene calls are TRBV5-1 and TRBJ1-2; a weak D match, TRBD1 (6 bases). The CDR3 is made up of 15 amino acids. Germline V gene lookup returns CDR1 SGHRS and CDR2 YFSETQ. With 0 bases removed from V and 8 bases from J, the gap between germline ends came to 17 bases. DNA for the CDR3: TGCGCCAGCAGCTTGGAACGGGGGGCAGCGAACGGCTACACCTTC. Amino acid sequence: CASSLERGAANGYTF.

With respect to this clonotype: This likely stems from a read error, as it lies one base from a far larger clone. Because the CDR3 is missing its conserved closing phenylalanine or tryptophan, this is likely a read error. The chain employs TRBV20-1 and TRBJ2-3, with a possible D match to TRBD2 (6 bases). Germline CDR1 is DFQATT and CDR2 is SNEGSKA (reference sequence). This CDR3 is 14 amino acids long. In DNA, the CDR3 is TGCAGTGCTAGAGTAGCGGAAAACACAGATACACAGTATTCT. It is translated as CSARVAENTDTQYS.

This clonotype was seen ten or more times. The chain joins TRBV29-1 to TRBJ2-3; TRBD2 might be the D (5 bases). Per germline, CDR1 SQVTM and CDR2 ANQGSEA. V was shortened by 7 bases and J by 5 bases, with 16 bases between the two germline ends. This CDR3 spans 13 amino acids. The CDR3 spells CSDQTNAGDTQYF. In DNA form, the CDR3 reads TGCAGCGACCAAACCAACGCGGGAGATACGCAGTATTTT.

For this clonotype: An end of the junction does not agree with germline; a read error may underlie this. The chain couples TRBV4-2 to TRBJ1-1, with D perhaps TRBD1 (6 bases). CDR3 length: 17 residues. Per germline, CDR1 LGHNA and CDR2 YNFKEQ. This chain's CDR3 is CASSPGGGLSGKTEVFF. The CDR3 DNA reads as TGTGCCAGCAGCCCGGGAGGGGGGTTAAGCGGAAAGACTGAAGTTTTCTTT.

This clonotype was seen at least ten times. This sequence joins TRBV29-1 and TRBJ2-5; 7 bases map to TRBD2. J gave up 5 bases and V 7 bases, and 7 bases lay outside the gene matches. This CDR3 is 12 amino acids long. Germline lookup yields CDR1 SQVTM and CDR2 ANQGSEA. CDR3 sequence (DNA): TGCAGCGGCGGGCCCGGGGGGGAGACCCAGTACTTC. Protein product: CSGGPGGETQYF.

This clonotype was observed many times. CDR3 region: CASSSISVTSGTRYF. CDR3 DNA sequence: TGTGCCAGCAGCTCCATCTCAGTCACTAGCGGGACCAGGTATTTT. The rearrangement joins TRBV11-2 to TRBJ2-3, with 10 positions matching TRBD2. The CDR3 runs 15 residues. V lost 4 bases and J lost 14; bases outside the gene matches: 15. In germline, CDR1 is SGHAT, CDR2 FQNNGV. The variable domain in full, completed from reference TRBV11-2 and TRBJ2-3, reads EAGVAQSPRYKIIEKRQSVAFWCNPISGHATLYWYQQILGQGPKLLIQFQNNGVVDDSQLPKDRFSAERLKGVDSTLKIQPAKLEDSAVYLCASSSISVTSGTRYFGPGTRLTVL.

This clonotype was recorded at least ten times. The J gene is TRBJ2-3, the V gene TRBV10-2; weak D call: TRBD1 (6 bases). CDR3 length: 14 amino acids. V was cut by 5 bases and J by 1 base, with 10 bases left in between. Germline values: CDR1 WSHSY, CDR2 SAAADI. CDR3 sequence reads: CASSRTVRTDTQYF. The CDR3 bases are TGCGCCAGCAGTCGGACAGTTCGCACAGATACGCAGTATTTT.

This clonotype was detected only a few times. The chain carries TRBV6-2 or TRBV6-3 and TRBJ1-4; D is unresolved. The CDR3 is 16 residues long. V gave up 2 bases and J gave up 4 bases, with 14 bases separating them. From germline, CDR1 is MNHEY and CDR2 SVGEGT. The CDR3 region is CASSYPARRYNEKLFF. The CDR3 DNA is TGTGCCAGCAGTTACCCGGCCCGACGTTATAATGAAAAACTGTTTTTT.

In the case of this clonotype: This is likely a read error, given that the CDR3 carries no conserved phenylalanine or tryptophan at its end. Because the CDR3's place on the DNA is in doubt, the DNA is left out and the CDR3 is given as listed by TCRdb. The chain links TRBV28 to TRBJ2-1. CDR1 and CDR2 from the germline V gene are MDHEN and SYDVKM. The CDR3 is 13 amino acids in total, end residues counted. Here the CDR3 reads CASSSDGYNERFL.

This clonotype was recorded many times. The chain employs TRBV6-5 and TRBJ2-3; 9 bases align to TRBD2. The CDR3 sequence is 15 residues long. Germline V gene lookup returns CDR1 MNHEY and CDR2 SVGAGI. V shed 2 bases and J 1 base; nucleotides not matched to a gene: 1. The CDR3 DNA reads TGTGCCAGCAGTTACAGGACTAGCGGCACAGATACGCAGTATTTT. Protein product: CASSYRTSGTDTQYF.

The sample holds many counts of this clonotype. This chain links TRBV28 with TRBJ2-3, with 7 bases aligning to TRBD2. J gave up 4 bases and V 5 bases, and 6 bases lay outside the gene matches. Germline loops: CDR1 MDHEN, CDR2 SYDVKM. There are 14 residues in the CDR3. Here the CDR3 DNA reads TGTGCCAGCAGTCAAACTAGCGTCGCAGATACGCAGTATTTT. Its translation: CASSQTSVADTQYF.

Ten or more counts support this clonotype. The chain is built from TRBV7-9 and TRBJ1-1; D is unresolved. The CDR3 is 15 residues long. Germline V gives CDR1 SEHNR, CDR2 FQNEAQ (reference sequence). The V end lost 1 base, the J end lost 4 bases, and 13 bases lay between the germline ends. The CDR3: CASSLGSWRGTEAFF. DNA of the CDR3: TGTGCCAGCAGCTTAGGTTCGTGGCGAGGCACTGAAGCTTTCTTT.

A note on this clonotype: The CDR3 carries no conserved terminal phenylalanine or tryptophan, so it likely arises from a read error. The DNA is left out, because the CDR3 cannot be placed on it with certainty; the CDR3 is given as TCRdb lists it. The chain has TRBV5-1 and TRBJ2-2. Germline lookup yields CDR1 SGHRS and CDR2 YFSETQ. The CDR3 is 14 amino acids in total, end residues counted. The chain's CDR3 is CASSFFGDTGELSL.

Note on this clonotype: Its ends do not fully match the called genes, so a read error is possible. The chain links TRBV7-9 to TRBJ1-1; no clear D gene. Germline-derived CDR1 and CDR2 are SEHNR and FQNEAQ (reference sequence). CDR3 length: 18 residues. In DNA form, the CDR3 reads TGTGCCAGCAGCCCTTCCGCCCGAGGAGCCACAGTGAATACTGAAGCTTTCTTT. Protein: CASSPSARGATVNTEAFF.

This clonotype was detected many times. The CDR3 DNA reads TGTGCCAGCAGCCCATCCGCGACCTACGAGCAGTACTTC. It codes for CASSPSATYEQYF. The V call is TRBV7-9, the J call TRBJ2-7; D uncertain. V shed 5 bases and J shed 2 bases, with 10 bases lying between them. There are 13 residues in the CDR3. Germline assignment: CDR1 SEHNR and CDR2 FQNEAQ (reference sequence).

This clonotype showed up many times. The chain is built from TRBV3-1 and TRBJ2-2; the D gene is possibly TRBD2 (5 bases). Trimming removed 4 bases from V and 3 bases from J, with 9 bases in between. This CDR3 comprises 14 residues. Germline V CDR1 and CDR2: LGHDT, YNNKEL (reference sequence). In nucleotides, the CDR3 is TGTGCCAGCAGCCCGACGGGGTACACCGGGGAGCTGTTTTTT. Translated: CASSPTGYTGELFF.